This entry is about one T cell receptor beta chain. Its cognate antigen is unknown. Before sequencing took place, the ViraFEST assay used viral peptide pools to expand antigen-specific CD4+ T cells. Culturing for 9 to 10 days preceded CD4+ T cell isolation. Documented for the person is a PCR-confirmed SARS-CoV-2 infection occurring between March and December 2020. Half-medium replacement with IL-2 medium occurred on days 3 and 7. Generated by immunoSEQ multiplex PCR, the TCRdb table keeps only in-frame clones and is missing some. Here the sample spans about 45,000 clones, under 80% being singletons. The sample comes from a study of vaccination effects on CD4 cells after COVID-19. This receptor was taken from a human donor who had a prior SARS-CoV-2 infection. The starting material was CD4+ T cells from PBMCs cultured with a peptide pool, obtained before COVID-19 vaccination.

The CDR3 sequence is CARSLATSGRPDFFDNEQFF. The CDR3 DNA reads as TGTGCCAGAAGCTTGGCGACTAGCGGGAGACCCGATTTCTTCGACAATGAGCAGTTCTTC. The chain recombines TRBV5-3 with TRBJ2-1, with 12 bases lining up with TRBD2. TRBV5-3 is sorted into the ORF group, with uncertain function. The CDR3 is 20 amino acids. Trimming took 0 bases from V and 5 from J; bases not matched to a gene: 15.